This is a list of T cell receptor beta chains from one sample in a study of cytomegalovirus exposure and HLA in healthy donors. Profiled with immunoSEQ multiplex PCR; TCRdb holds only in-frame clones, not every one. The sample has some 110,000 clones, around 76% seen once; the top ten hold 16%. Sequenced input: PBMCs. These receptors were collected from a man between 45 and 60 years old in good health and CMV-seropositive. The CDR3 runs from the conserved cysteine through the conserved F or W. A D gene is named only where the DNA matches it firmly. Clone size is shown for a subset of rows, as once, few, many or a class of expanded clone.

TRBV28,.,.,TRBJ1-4,CASSRLREKLFF,TGTGCCAGCAGTCGACTTAGGGAAAAACTGTTTTTT
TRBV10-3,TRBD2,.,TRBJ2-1,CAISSLAGGTGEQFF,TGTGCCATCAGTAGCCTAGCGGGGGGTACGGGTGAGCAGTTCTTC
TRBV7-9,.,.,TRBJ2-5,CASSLVRETQYF,TGTGCCAGCAGCTTAGTGAGGGAGACCCAGTACTTC
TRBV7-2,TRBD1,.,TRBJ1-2,CASSRRQGATNYGYTF,TGTGCCAGCAGCCGCCGCCAGGGGGCTACTAACTATGGCTACACCTTC
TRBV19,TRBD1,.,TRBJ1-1,CASRGQGDTEAFF,TGTGCCAGTAGGGGACAGGGGGACACTGAAGCTTTCTTT
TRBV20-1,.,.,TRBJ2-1,CSAWVVGEQFF,TGCAGTGCTTGGGTAGTCGGGGAGCAGTTCTTC
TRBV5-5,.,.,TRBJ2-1,CASSFPGVREQFF,TGTGCCAGCAGCTTTCCAGGGGTCAGGGAGCAGTTCTTC
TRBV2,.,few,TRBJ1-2,CASSDPGQFYGYTF,TGTGCCAGCAGTGACCCCGGACAGTTCTATGGCTACACCTTC
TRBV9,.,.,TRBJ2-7,CASSVAGSYEQYF,TGTGCCAGCAGCGTAGCGGGTTCCTACGAGCAGTACTTC
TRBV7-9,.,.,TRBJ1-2,CASSPPGLRGYTF,TGTGCCAGCAGCCCCCCAGGGTTGCGCGGCTACACCTTC
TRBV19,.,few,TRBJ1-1,CASSRTEAFF,TGTGCCAGTAGCAGGACTGAAGCTTTCTTT
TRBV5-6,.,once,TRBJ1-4,CASSPGGISEKLFF,TGTGCCAGCAGCCCGGGAGGGATAAGTGAAAAACTGTTTTTT
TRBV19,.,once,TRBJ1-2,CASSRETDGYTF,TGTGCCAGTAGTCGGGAGACGGATGGCTACACCTTC
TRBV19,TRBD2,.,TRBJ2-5,CASSRTSGFQETQYF,TGTGCCAGTAGTAGGACTAGCGGGTTCCAAGAGACCCAGTACTTC
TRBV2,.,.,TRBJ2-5,CASSASRNQETQYF,TGTGCCAGCAGTGCAAGCAGGAACCAAGAGACCCAGTACTTC
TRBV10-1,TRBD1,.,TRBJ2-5,CASNDRGGETQYF,TGCGCCAGCAACGACAGGGGCGGGGAGACCCAGTACTTC
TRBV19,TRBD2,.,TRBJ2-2,CASSSGGLTGELFF,TGTGCCAGTTCATCGGGGGGGCTGACCGGGGAGCTGTTTTTT
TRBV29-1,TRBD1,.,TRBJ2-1,CSGWTGGRYNEQFF,TGCAGCGGATGGACAGGGGGCAGGTACAATGAGCAGTTCTTC
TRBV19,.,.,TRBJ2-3,CASSIRLADTQYF,TGTGCCAGTAGTATAAGACTAGCAGATACGCAGTATTTT
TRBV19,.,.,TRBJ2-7,CASSIDLAEKSSYEQYF,TGTGCCAGTAGTATAGATTTAGCGGAGAAGAGCTCCTACGAGCAGTACTTC
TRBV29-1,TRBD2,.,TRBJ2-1,CSVRADPFLAGGPIYNEQFF,TGCAGCGTTAGGGCAGATCCGTTTCTAGCGGGAGGGCCAATTTACAATGAGCAGTTCTTC
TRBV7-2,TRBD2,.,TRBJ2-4,CASSARLAGEHIQYF,TGTGCCAGCAGCGCCCGACTAGCGGGGGAGCACATTCAGTACTTC
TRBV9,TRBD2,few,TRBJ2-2,CASSNGLAGGSGTGELFF,TGTGCCAGCAGCAATGGACTAGCGGGGGGTTCGGGGACCGGGGAGCTGTTTTTT
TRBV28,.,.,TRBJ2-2,CASSPPWGRWTGELFF,TGTGCCAGCAGTCCTCCCTGGGGGCGATGGACCGGGGAGCTGTTTTTT